This T cell receptor (beta chain) was sequenced during a study of cytomegalovirus exposure and HLA in healthy donors (dated by TCRdb to about 2017). Study-level background: According to a later analysis, one platform produced both the 110 or so validation repertoires and the 620 or so repertoires of the first cohort. The aim of the study was to test whether cataloging public T cell receptors could identify signatures of past pathogen exposure. High-throughput TCR immunosequencing, statistical association of individual TCRs with disease status, and machine learning were combined to predict cytomegalovirus infection status. Besides the first cohort of about 730 subjects, a separate validation cohort made up of over a hundred different subjects was used. The full study reports these points: Most TCR sequences were seen in very few donors, while some public TCRs were found in many individuals. In the study, 164 TCR beta chains were listed as associated with cytomegalovirus. According to the authors, the approach could potentially be generalized to other disease states and immunological phenotypes. In vitro tests confirmed that a few of the cytomegalovirus-associated TCR beta chains recognize cytomegalovirus antigens. In a later analysis, TCRs clustered in the first cohort were found to also tend to co-occur in the roughly 120 validation repertoires, with around 94% of cluster scores above 0. A later analysis had no HLA typing for the validation cohort, so co-occurrence there was scored across all 130 or so repertoires. The classifier was reported to diagnose cytomegalovirus status with high specificity and sensitivity in both the original cohort and the validation cohort.

The V and J ends are trimmed by 5 bases and 0 bases, leaving 16 bases between them. The CDR3 sequence holds 16 residues, the cysteine and phenylalanine included. CDR3 DNA only is kept here, 48 bases in frame from base 1. From a lookup of the germline V gene (reference sequence), CDR1 and CDR2 are MNHEY and SMNVEV. The library was made by the immunoSEQ multiplex PCR assay. The authors' analysis ran thus. A statistical classification framework was built for diagnosing cytomegalovirus status from the catalog of TCR beta chain sequences. The clones in this table, taken by TCRdb from immuneACCESS, are in-frame only. Not every clone is retained; where verified, under half of the shortfall comes from an unresolved V gene, and the cause of the rest is unknown. The DNA gave D and trimming, while V, J and clone size come from that table. The table for this sample lists around 62,000 clones; around 89% of them were counted only once. The ten most abundant clones make up over 1.5% of the sample.

The donors belonged to the validation cohort of 90 to 150 subjects, which was separate from the approximately 660-subject first cohort. About this clone: Its cognate antigen has yet to be identified. Per-base qualities were not stored, and no clone one base away is much larger.

This clonotype was sampled from a young woman in good health and CMV-seronegative. Sequencing was carried out using PBMCs. The rearranged chain carries TRBV27 and TRBJ2-5, with the D gene not clear enough to name. The DNA sequence reads TGTGCCAGCAGTCCGATTCAAAGCCTCTACCAAGAGACCCAGTACTTC. This gives the protein CASSPIQSLYQETQYF.